The 22 T cell receptor beta chains listed next were all sequenced from one sample in a study of glioma-infiltrating T cells. Amplification of TCR alpha and beta CDR3 regions from RNA used iRepertoire nested multiplex PCR. TCRdb re-derived calls from the multiplex PCR reads in MiXCR, one entry per CDR3 protein. Of roughly 200,000 distinct CDR3 sequences detected, over 40% appear once; the ten largest clones hold 5.2%. Specimen: glioma tissue, nonneoplastic brain tissue, or PBMCs (not recorded which). Receptor source: a human donor with low-grade glioma or glioblastoma, undergoing nonglioma brain surgery, or in good health (not recorded which).

This clonotype has just one count. The J gene is TRBJ1-1, the V gene TRBV7-9; tentatively, D is TRBD1 (5 bases). The V gene lost 5 bases and the J gene lost 5 bases, with 15 bases spanning the gap. The CDR3 is made up of 14 amino acids. Germline V gene sequence: CDR1 SEHNR, CDR2 FQNEAQ (reference sequence). CDR3 in DNA: TGTGCCAGCAGCCCGGACATTAGGAAGACTGAAGCTTTCTTT. It specifies CASSPDIRKTEAFF.

In this sample, this clonotype turned up many times. J is TRBJ2-1 and V is TRBV15; D is undetermined. V was shortened by 7 bases and J by 5 bases, with 9 bases between the two germline ends. CDR1 is LNHNV, CDR2 YYDKDF, per germline (reference sequence). The CDR3 totals 12 residues. The DNA for the CDR3 is TGTGCCACCACCGAATTGAACAATGAGCAGTTCTTC. It is translated as CATTELNNEQFF.

This clonotype was recorded only once. This sequence may be a read error, since a much larger clone differs from it by one base. The CDR3 loop reads CARSSVAVDEQFF. CDR3 DNA: TGTGCCAGAAGTTCAGTAGCGGTTGATGAGCAGTTCTTC. The gene calls are TRBV28 and TRBJ2-1, with D possibly TRBD2 on 6 matching bases. CDR3 size: 13 residues. Germline V gene lookup returns CDR1 MDHEN and CDR2 SYDVKM.

This rearrangement joins TRBV14 to TRBJ2-1; possible D gene TRBD1, 5 bases. This CDR3 is 14 amino acids long. Germline V gives CDR1 SGHDN, CDR2 FVKESK. V was cut by 7 bases and J by 5 bases, with 15 bases left in between. In DNA, the CDR3 is TGTGCCAGCACTCGTGGACACTGCAACAATGAGCAGTTCTTC. The encoded protein is CASTRGHCNNEQFF. Using reference TRBV14 and TRBJ2-1 for the parts outside the CDR3, the full variable domain is EAGVTQFPSHSVIEKGQTVTLRCDPISGHDNLYWYRRVMGKEIKFLLHFVKESKQDESGMPNNRFLAERTGGTYSTLKVQPAELEDSGVYFCASTRGHCNNEQFFGPGTRLTVL.

Notes on this clonotype: With a much larger clone just one base away, this may be a read error. The chain has TRBV19 and TRBJ1-2, with 7 bases identical to TRBD1. The CDR3 sequence is 12 residues long. The germline V gene encodes CDR1 LNHDA and CDR2 SQIVND (reference sequence). Germline trimming cut 3 bases from V and 8 bases from J; bases unmatched to any gene: 3. CDR3 protein: CASSITGEGYTF. The CDR3 DNA is TGTGCCAGTAGTATCACAGGGGAAGGCTACACCTTC.

As regards this clonotype: It may be a read error: a sequence one base away is much more abundant. This chain uses TRBV7-2 with TRBJ2-7, with a possible D match to TRBD1 (6 bases). The length of the CDR3 is 15 residues. Germline V gene data show CDR1 as SGHTA and CDR2 as FQGNSA. The V end was cut by 0 bases, the J end by 2 bases, with 11 bases between. CDR3 coding DNA: TGTGCCAGCAGCTTAGCCCAGGGGTCAACCTACGAGCAGTACTTC. This codes for CASSLAQGSTYEQYF.

The sample holds many counts of this clonotype. The rearrangement uses TRBV20-1 and TRBJ2-7; TRBD1 is a possible D gene (6 bases). CDR3 size: 12 residues. The V end lost 7 bases, the J end lost 3 bases, and 13 bases lay between the germline ends. The germline V gene has CDR1 DFQATT and CDR2 SNEGSKA (reference sequence). CDR3 sequence reads: CSGSGANYEQYF. CDR3 nucleotides: TGCAGTGGATCAGGGGCCAACTACGAGCAGTACTTC.

The sample holds many counts of this clonotype. The DNA of the CDR3 is TGCAGTGCTAGAGATCCCCGACTAGCTCTCTACGAGCAGTACTTC. Translated: CSARDPRLALYEQYF. This sequence joins TRBV20-1 and TRBJ2-7, with 7 bases fitting TRBD2. The ends lost 0 bases at V and 3 bases at J; junction bases unmatched: 8. Germline values: CDR1 DFQATT, CDR2 SNEGSKA (reference sequence). The CDR3 length is 15 residues.

This clonotype came up many times. The chain carries TRBV7-2 and TRBJ2-3, with D unclear. V was clipped by 1 base and J by 4 bases, with 9 bases between them. Germline V gene lookup returns CDR1 SGHTA and CDR2 FQGNSA. The CDR3 extends over 14 amino acids. CDR3 bases: TGTGCCAGCAGCTTAGAATCACGGGCAGATACGCAGTATTTT. Residues: CASSLESRADTQYF.

This clonotype was picked up many times. This sequence joins TRBV6-1 and TRBJ2-7; 10 bases line up with TRBD1. Trimming took 4 bases from V and 6 from J; bases not matched to a gene: 15. Germline CDR1 and CDR2: MNHNS and SASEGT. The CDR3 extends over 17 amino acids. CDR3 sequence: CASSAPLRGTGAVEQYF. The CDR3 DNA reads TGTGCCAGCAGTGCCCCGCTCCGTGGGACAGGGGCGGTCGAGCAGTACTTC.

This clonotype has ten or more counts. The genes are TRBV20-1 and TRBJ2-7, with D possibly being TRBD2 (6 bases). CDR3 length: 14 residues. V lost 5 bases to trimming and J lost 7 bases, with 21 bases between them. CDR1 is DFQATT, CDR2 SNEGSKA, per germline (reference sequence). CDR3 bases: TGCAGTGCTCCGAAGGCCCTAGCGACGATAGAGCAGTACTTC. Encoded protein: CSAPKALATIEQYF.

This clonotype has more than one count but fewer than ten. Possible read error: a much larger clone is one base away. V is TRBV20-1 and J is TRBJ2-3, with unresolved D. Looked up from germline, CDR1 is DFQATT and CDR2 is SNEGSKA (reference sequence). The CDR3 is made up of 12 amino acids. The V gene lost 3 bases and the J gene lost 5 bases, with 9 bases spanning the gap. Here the CDR3 DNA reads TGCAGTGCTAGGGTCAGAGAAGATACGCAGTATTTT. Translated, it gives CSARVREDTQYF.

The rearrangement joins TRBV18 to TRBJ2-1; D is undetermined. Per germline, CDR1 KGHSH and CDR2 LQKENI. The germline V and J ends were trimmed by 3 bases and 3 bases, with 18 bases remaining between them. This CDR3 is 17 amino acids long. In DNA form, the CDR3 reads TGTGCCAGCTCACCCCTCCCGGAGAGCCACGTCTACAATGAGCAGTTCTTC. Its translation is CASSPLPESHVYNEQFF. The full variable domain, completed using reference TRBV18 and TRBJ2-1, is NAGVMQNPRHLVRRRGQEARLRCSPMKGHSHVYWYRQLPEEGLKFMVYLQKENIIDESGMPKERFSAEFPKEGPSILRIQQVVRGDSAAYFCASSPLPESHVYNEQFFGPGTRLTVL.

The genes are TRBV19 and TRBJ2-4; D gene unclear. Germline assignment: CDR1 LNHDA and CDR2 SQIVND (reference sequence). Trimming took 2 bases from V and 8 from J, leaving 10 bases between them. This CDR3 has 13 amino acids. The CDR3 region is CASSISSLDIQYF. In DNA, the CDR3 is TGTGCCAGTAGTATATCAAGCTTGGACATTCAGTACTTC.

Of note for this clonotype: A much larger clone is a single base away; this may be a read error. The chain links TRBV28 to TRBJ2-1; TRBD2 aligns across 7 bases. The germline V gene has CDR1 MDHEN and CDR2 SYDVKM. This CDR3 has 16 residues. Trimming took 5 bases from V and 5 from J; bases not matched to a gene: 12. The CDR3 protein is CASSPGGTTRHNEQFF. In DNA form, the CDR3 reads TGTGCCAGCAGTCCCGGGGGGACCACTAGACACAATGAGCAGTTCTTC.

This clonotype was detected ten times or more. The V gene is TRBV24-1, the J gene TRBJ2-7; D call uncertain. This CDR3 is 14 amino acids long. Germline CDR1 KGHDR, CDR2 SFDVKD. V was cut by 0 bases and J by 2 bases, with 7 bases left in between. This chain's CDR3 is CATSDLGRPYEQYF. In DNA form, the CDR3 reads TGTGCCACCAGTGATTTGGGTAGACCCTACGAGCAGTACTTC.

For this clonotype: A much larger clone differs from this one at a single base, so this may be a read error. The chain is built from TRBV28 and TRBJ1-6; TRBD1 agrees at 11 bases. The CDR3 totals 15 residues. Looked up from germline, CDR1 is MDHEN and CDR2 is SYDVKM. Written as DNA, the CDR3 is TGTGCCAGCAGGGGCTCCGGGACAGGGGGTTCACCCCTCAACTTT. Protein product: CASRGSGTGGSPLNF.

Only one count was recorded for this clonotype. J is TRBJ2-1 and V is TRBV13; 7 nucleotides align to TRBD2. There are 14 residues in the CDR3. Germline V gives CDR1 PRHDT, CDR2 FYEKMQ (reference sequence). Losses at the gene ends were 5 bases for V and 2 bases for J; bases not matched to a gene: 3. The CDR3 reads CASSNGLAYNEQFF. The CDR3 DNA follows: TGTGCCAGCAGCAACGGACTAGCCTACAATGAGCAGTTCTTC.

This clonotype was picked up a small number of times. The V call is TRBV27, the J call TRBJ2-1, with 15 bases fitting TRBD2. The CDR3 runs to 16 residues. Germline values: CDR1 MNHEY, CDR2 SMNVEV (reference sequence). Losses at the gene ends were 7 bases for V and 8 bases for J; bases not matched to a gene: 9. The CDR3 loop reads CASTVRGLAGGDEQFF. The CDR3 DNA reads as TGTGCCAGCACCGTTAGAGGACTAGCGGGAGGGGATGAGCAGTTCTTC.

This clonotype was picked up many times. This chain uses TRBV6-1 with TRBJ2-3; D unresolved. Per germline, CDR1 MNHNS and CDR2 SASEGT. The CDR3 runs 12 residues. V gave up 4 bases and J gave up 6 bases, with 8 bases separating them. The CDR3 region is CASSAIIDTQYF. CDR3 sequence (DNA): TGTGCCAGCAGTGCCATCATTGATACGCAGTATTTT.

This clonotype was observed at least ten times. The gene calls are TRBV2 and TRBJ1-5; D might be TRBD1 (5 bases). Trimming pared 1 base from V and 5 bases from J, leaving 9 bases between. This CDR3 is 14 amino acids long. Germline loops: CDR1 SNHLY, CDR2 FYNNEI. DNA for the CDR3: TGTGCCAGCAGTGAAGGAGGGACCTATCAGCCCCAGCATTTT. This translates into CASSEGGTYQPQHF.

V and J are TRBV12-3 or TRBV12-4 and TRBJ2-1; D gene uncertain. The V and J ends lost 7 bases and 8 bases respectively, with 9 bases between them. CDR3 length: 11 residues. The CDR3: CASTFTDEQFF. DNA of the CDR3: TGTGCCAGCACTTTCACGGATGAGCAGTTCTTC.